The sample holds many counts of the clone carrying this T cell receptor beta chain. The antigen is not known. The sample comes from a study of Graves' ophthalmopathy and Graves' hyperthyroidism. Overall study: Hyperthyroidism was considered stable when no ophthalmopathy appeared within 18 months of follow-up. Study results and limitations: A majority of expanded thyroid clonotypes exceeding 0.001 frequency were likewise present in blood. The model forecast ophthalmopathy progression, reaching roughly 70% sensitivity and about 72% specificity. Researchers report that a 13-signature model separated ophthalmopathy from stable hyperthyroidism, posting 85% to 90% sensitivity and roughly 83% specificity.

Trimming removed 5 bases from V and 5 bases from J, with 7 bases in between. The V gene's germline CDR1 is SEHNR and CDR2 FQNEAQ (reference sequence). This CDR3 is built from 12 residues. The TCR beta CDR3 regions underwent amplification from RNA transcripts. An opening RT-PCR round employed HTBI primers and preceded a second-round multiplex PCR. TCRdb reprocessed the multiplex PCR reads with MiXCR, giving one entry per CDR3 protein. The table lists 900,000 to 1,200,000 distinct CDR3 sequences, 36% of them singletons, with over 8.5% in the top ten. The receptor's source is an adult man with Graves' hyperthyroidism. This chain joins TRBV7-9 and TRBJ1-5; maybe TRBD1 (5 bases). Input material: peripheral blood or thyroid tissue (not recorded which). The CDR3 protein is CASSRGYQPQHF. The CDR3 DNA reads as TGTGCCAGCAGCCGGGGGTATCAGCCCCAGCATTTT.